The clone carrying this T cell receptor beta chain has ten or more counts. Sequencing libraries for TCR beta were prepared with iRepertoire HTBI primers and Arm-PCR of CDR3 regions. In TCRdb, the multiplex PCR reads were re-called with MiXCR into one record per CDR3 protein. Of 350,000 to 500,000 distinct CDR3 sequences listed, roughly 15% are singletons. The data stem from a study of regulatory T cells in long-lasting Graves disease. Time point defined: newly diagnosed GD, antithyroid drugs for less than 3 months. Generation of the TCR library employed RNA extracted from PBMCs. The CDR3 extends over 13 amino acids. Germline V gene sequence: CDR1 SEHNR, CDR2 FQNEAQ (reference sequence). V was trimmed by 1 base and J by 5 bases, leaving 9 bases between them. The sample was also linked to a second study, of T cells in Graves' hyperthyroidism and ophthalmopathy. That source adds: Uncontrolled infection, other autoimmune disease, pregnancy and lactation each barred patients from inclusion.

V usage is TRBV7-9 and J usage is TRBJ2-7; possibly TRBD1 or TRBD2 for D (5 bases each). The source of this sequence is a woman between 25 and 40 years old with Graves disease. The specimen comprised peripheral blood mononuclear cells (PBMCs), sampled at new diagnosis, from a patient treated with antithyroid drugs. The CDR3, as DNA: TGTGCCAGCAGCTTAGGTGGGACGCACGAGCAGTACTTC. Its translation is CASSLGGTHEQYF. The full variable domain, in which reference TRBV7-9 and TRBJ2-7 provide the parts outside the CDR3, is DTGVSQNPRHKITKRGQNVTFRCDPISEHNRLYWYRQTLGQGPEFLTYFQNEAQLEKSRLLSDRFSAERPKGSFSTLEIQRTEQGDSAMYLCASSLGGTHEQYFGPGTRLTVT.